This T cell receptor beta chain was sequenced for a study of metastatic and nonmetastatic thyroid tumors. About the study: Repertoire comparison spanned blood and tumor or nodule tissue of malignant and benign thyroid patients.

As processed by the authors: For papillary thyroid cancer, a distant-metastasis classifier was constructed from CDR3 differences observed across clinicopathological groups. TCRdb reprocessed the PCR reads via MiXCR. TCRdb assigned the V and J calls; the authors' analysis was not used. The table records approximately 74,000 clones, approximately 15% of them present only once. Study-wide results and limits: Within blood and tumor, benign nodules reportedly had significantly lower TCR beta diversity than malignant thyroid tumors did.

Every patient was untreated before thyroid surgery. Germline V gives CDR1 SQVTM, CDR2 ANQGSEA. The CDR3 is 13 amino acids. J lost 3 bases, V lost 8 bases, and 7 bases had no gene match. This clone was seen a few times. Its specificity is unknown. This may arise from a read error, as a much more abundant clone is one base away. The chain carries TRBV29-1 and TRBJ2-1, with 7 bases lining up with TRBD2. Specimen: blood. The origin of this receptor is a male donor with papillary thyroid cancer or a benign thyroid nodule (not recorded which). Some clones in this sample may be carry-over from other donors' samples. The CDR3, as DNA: TGCAGCTGCCGAGCGGGATACTACAATGAGCAGTTCTTC. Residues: CSCRAGYYNEQFF.